This section outlines one T cell receptor beta chain sequence together with its context. The germline V gene encodes CDR1 DFQATT and CDR2 SNEGSKA (reference sequence). After removal of 0 bases from V and 10 bases from J, the junction contained 1 base not matched to a gene. This CDR3 comprises 11 residues. This sample is part of a study of regulatory T cells in long-lasting Graves disease. Noted time point: newly diagnosed GD, antithyroid drugs for less than 3 months. The TCR library was made from RNA extracted from PBMCs. Sequencing libraries for TCR beta were prepared with iRepertoire HTBI primers and Arm-PCR of CDR3 regions. Using its own MiXCR run on the multiplex PCR reads, TCRdb lists one record per CDR3 protein. Of roughly 400,000 distinct CDR3 sequences in the sample, 15% were seen once. This sample also belongs to another study, concerning T cells in Graves' hyperthyroidism and ophthalmopathy. As reported in that work: Patients counted as stable if ophthalmopathy did not develop within 18 months. The HTBI primer set drove a first-round RT-PCR of the TCR CDR3.

The TCR sequence derives from a woman between 40 and 50 years old with Graves disease. V gene TRBV20-1 combines with J gene TRBJ1-1; 8 positions agree with TRBD1. The input for sequencing was peripheral blood mononuclear cells (PBMCs), taken at new diagnosis, from a patient treated with antithyroid drugs. This CDR3 reads CSARDQGAAFF. CDR3 DNA sequence: TGCAGTGCTAGAGATCAGGGGGCAGCTTTCTTT.